Listed here are 24 T cell receptor beta chains from one sample, sequenced in a study of T cell responses to AZD1222 COVID-19 vaccine. Using immunoSEQ multiplex PCR, the repertoire was profiled, and TCRdb retains in-frame clones only, with some absent. The repertoire includes roughly 100,000 clones, 85% to 90% of them detected once, and about 3.7% sits in the top ten. Sequencing used peripheral blood, obtained on day 0 of AZD1222 vaccination. The origin of the receptors is an adult in good health.

The gene calls are TRBV30 and TRBJ2-7, with 8 bases fitting TRBD1. Germline loops: CDR1 GTSNPN, CDR2 SVGIG (reference sequence). J was trimmed by 4 bases and V by 0 bases; bases with no gene match: 20. CDR3 size: 19 residues. The CDR3 loop reads CAWSVSRPGTGFGRYEQYF. DNA of the CDR3: TGTGCCTGGAGTGTTTCTAGACCCGGGACAGGATTCGGTAGGTACGAGCAGTACTTC.

The V call is TRBV7-2, the J call TRBJ1-2; D might be TRBD1 (6 bases). The CDR3 has 16 residues. V was shortened by 5 bases and J by 2 bases, with 18 bases between the two germline ends. Germline V gene data show CDR1 as SGHTA and CDR2 as FQGNSA. The CDR3 DNA sequence: TGTGCCAGCAGCCTAGGGGGTTGGGACGCCAACTATGGCTACACCTTC. Protein product: CASSLGGWDANYGYTF. Looking up the rest from reference TRBV7-2 and TRBJ1-2 gives the full variable domain: GAGVSQSPSNKVTEKGKDVELRCDPISGHTALYWYRQSLGQGLEFLIYFQGNSAPDKSGLPSDRFSAERTGGSVSTLTIQRTQQEDSAVYLCASSLGGWDANYGYTFGSGTRLTVV.

The chain recombines TRBV5-1 with TRBJ2-2; either TRBD1 or TRBD2 may supply D (5 bases each). This CDR3 has 14 residues. Trimming cost V 6 bases and J 3 bases, with 12 bases left between them. Germline CDR1 SGHRS, CDR2 YFSETQ. The DNA for the CDR3 is TGCGCCAGCACTCCCGGGACCTACACCGGGGAGCTGTTTTTT. Translated, it gives CASTPGTYTGELFF.

The chain recombines TRBV27 with TRBJ1-5; tentatively, D is TRBD1 (6 bases). The V and J ends lost 0 bases and 0 bases respectively, with 12 bases between them. The CDR3 length is 17 residues. CDR1 MNHEY and CDR2 SMNVEV come from the germline V gene (reference sequence). CDR3 sequence: CASSLSGGVYSNQPQHF. Here the CDR3 DNA reads TGTGCCAGCAGTTTATCAGGGGGGGTTTATAGCAATCAGCCCCAGCATTTT.

The chain is built from TRBV20-1 and TRBJ1-1; no firm D call. CDR1 is DFQATT, CDR2 SNEGSKA, per germline (reference sequence). The CDR3 spans 11 residues. V dropped 2 bases and J dropped 4 bases, with 5 bases sitting between them. Written as DNA, the CDR3 is TGCAGTGCTAGAACGGTCACTGAAGCTTTCTTT. Amino acid sequence: CSARTVTEAFF.

V gene TRBV18 combines with J gene TRBJ1-1, with D unclear. Trimming took 3 bases from V and 0 from J, leaving 8 bases between them. This CDR3 is 14 amino acids long. Germline V gene lookup returns CDR1 KGHSH and CDR2 LQKENI. The CDR3 sequence is CASSPAHMNTEAFF. In DNA form, the CDR3 reads TGTGCCAGCTCACCCGCACACATGAACACTGAAGCTTTCTTT.

The chain joins TRBV19 to TRBJ1-4, with D maybe TRBD1 (6 bases). CDR1 and CDR2 from the germline V gene are LNHDA and SQIVND (reference sequence). The V end lost 5 bases, the J end lost 5 bases, and 18 bases lay between the germline ends. The CDR3 is 16 amino acids. Here the CDR3 reads CASSLPRTVGNEKLFF. CDR3 bases: TGTGCCAGTAGTCTCCCCAGGACAGTAGGAAATGAAAAACTGTTTTTT.

The V and J genes are TRBV2 and TRBJ1-1; D is undetermined. CDR3 length: 12 residues. The germline gives CDR1 SNHLY, CDR2 FYNNEI. V was shortened by 2 bases and J by 10 bases, with 11 bases between the two germline ends. Here the CDR3 DNA reads TGTGCCAGCAGTGAACCTCCGGGGATAGCTTTCTTT. Amino acids: CASSEPPGIAFF.

The gene calls are TRBV5-4 and TRBJ1-1; 7 nucleotides line up with TRBD1. Trimming took 0 bases from V and 4 from J; bases not matched to a gene: 6. This CDR3 is 15 amino acids long. Looked up from germline, CDR1 is SGHNT and CDR2 is YYREEE (reference sequence). For the CDR3, the DNA is TGTGCCAGCAGCTTGGGCGCAGGGGGTTTCACTGAAGCTTTCTTT. This codes for CASSLGAGGFTEAFF.

This chain links TRBV4-2 with TRBJ2-7, with 8 bases aligning to TRBD2. V was clipped by 0 bases and J by 4 bases; unmatched bases: 5. This CDR3 is 15 amino acids long. Germline lookup yields CDR1 LGHNA and CDR2 YNFKEQ. CDR3 in DNA: TGTGCCAGCAGCCAAGATCCCGAGCGGGGGTACGAGCAGTACTTC. Translating gives CASSQDPERGYEQYF.

The chain employs TRBV27 and TRBJ1-5; 8 bases are shared with TRBD1. Germline CDR1 and CDR2: MNHEY and SMNVEV (reference sequence). The CDR3 runs to 16 residues. V was pared by 5 bases and J by 2 bases, with 8 bases of the junction left unmatched. The CDR3 DNA sequence: TGTGCCAGCAGTCCCGGGCCGGGACAGGGCAATCAGCCCCAGCATTTT. This sequence encodes CASSPGPGQGNQPQHF.

This sequence joins TRBV7-6 and TRBJ1-5, with D tentatively TRBD1 (6 bases). The CDR3 contains 15 residues. Germline CDR1 reads SGHVS; CDR2 reads FNYEAQ. Trimming stripped 5 bases from V and 2 bases from J, with 13 bases between. The CDR3 sequence is CASSLAGAGNQPQHF. CDR3 coding DNA: TGTGCCAGCAGCCTTGCAGGGGCAGGCAATCAGCCCCAGCATTTT.

This clone was recorded only once. This chain joins TRBV5-5 and TRBJ1-1; D is perhaps TRBD1 (5 bases). CDR1 and CDR2 (germline): SGHKS, YYEKEE (reference sequence). Trimming shortened V by 4 bases and J by 2 bases, and 9 bases separated the two germline ends. The CDR3 is 13 residues long. As DNA, the CDR3 is TGTGCCAGCAGCACCGACAGTAACACTGAAGCTTTCTTT. It translates to CASSTDSNTEAFF.

The V and J genes are TRBV30 and TRBJ2-3; possibly TRBD1 or TRBD2 for D (7 bases each). The germline V gene encodes CDR1 GTSNPN and CDR2 SVGIG (reference sequence). There are 13 residues in the CDR3. Trimming removed 2 bases from V and 12 bases from J, with 18 bases in between. The CDR3 is CAWSWEGASSQYF. The DNA for the CDR3 is TGTGCCTGGAGTTGGGAGGGGGCTAGCTCACAGTATTTT. Full variable domain (rest looked up from reference TRBV30 and TRBJ2-3): SQTIHQWPATLVQPVGSPLSLECTVEGTSNPNLYWYRQAAGRGLQLLFYSVGIGQISSEVPQNLSASRPQDRQFILSSKKLLLSDSGFYLCAWSWEGASSQYFGPGTRLTVL.

This chain connects TRBV5-1 to TRBJ2-7; D is unresolved. There are 12 residues in the CDR3. Per germline, CDR1 SGHRS and CDR2 YFSETQ. The germline V and J ends were trimmed by 2 bases and 6 bases, with 9 bases remaining between them. CDR3: CASSFTDGEQYF. The CDR3 bases are TGCGCCAGCAGCTTCACAGACGGCGAGCAGTACTTC.

A single count supports this clone. This sequence joins TRBV6-1 and TRBJ1-3; D is perhaps TRBD1 (5 bases). This CDR3 is 15 amino acids long. Per the germline V gene, CDR1 is MNHNS and CDR2 is SASEGT. V lost 1 base and J lost 0, with 7 bases in between. CDR3 protein: CASSEVGGSGNTIYF. The CDR3 region has the DNA TGTGCCAGCAGTGAAGTGGGGGGCTCTGGAAACACCATATATTTT.

The chain is built from TRBV5-4 and TRBJ1-1; TRBD1 agrees at 8 bases. CDR3 length equals 16 residues. V lost 4 bases to trimming and J lost 2 bases; unmatched junction nucleotides: 10. Germline V CDR1 and CDR2: SGHNT, YYREEE (reference sequence). This CDR3 reads CASSLDRGGRNTEAFF. CDR3 nucleotide sequence: TGTGCCAGCAGCCTCGACAGGGGAGGTCGCAACACTGAAGCTTTCTTT. The full variable domain, completed using reference TRBV5-4 and TRBJ1-1, is ETGVTQSPTHLIKTRGQQVTLRCSSQSGHNTVSWYQQALGQGPQFIFQYYREEENGRGNFPPRFSGLQFPNYSSELNVNALELDDSALYLCASSLDRGGRNTEAFFGQGTRLTVV.

This clone has just a few counts. The rearrangement joins TRBV2 to TRBJ1-2, with D possibly being TRBD1 (6 bases). Deletions cut 6 bases from V and 5 bases from J, with 10 bases between. Germline loops: CDR1 SNHLY, CDR2 FYNNEI. The CDR3 has 12 amino acids. CDR3 in amino acids: CASSGTRYGYTF. CDR3 bases: TGTGCCAGCAGCGGGACAAGATATGGCTACACCTTC. Together with reference TRBV2 and TRBJ1-2, the CDR3 gives the full variable domain: EPEVTQTPSHQVTQMGQEVILRCVPISNHLYFYWYRQILGQKVEFLVSFYNNEISEKSEIFDDQFSVERPDGSNFTLKIRSTKLEDSAMYFCASSGTRYGYTFGSGTRLTVV.

The chain links TRBV9 to TRBJ1-1; 10 bases are a match to TRBD1. The CDR3 is 16 amino acids. The junction had 6 bases not matched to a gene; V was cut back by 0 bases and J by 4 bases. Germline CDR1 reads SGDLS; CDR2 reads YYNGEE. CDR3 sequence reads: CASSVVGGQGTTEAFF. For the CDR3, the DNA is TGTGCCAGCAGCGTAGTAGGGGGACAGGGGACCACTGAAGCTTTCTTT.

In this sample, this clone turned up once. The J gene is TRBJ1-5, the V gene TRBV6-1; D remains unclear. The germline CDR1 and CDR2 sequences are MNHNS and SASEGT. V was shortened by 2 bases and J by 5 bases, with 4 bases between the two germline ends. The CDR3 spans 12 residues. CDR3: CASSEPDQPQHF. CDR3 DNA: TGTGCCAGCAGTGAACCCGATCAGCCCCAGCATTTT.

The chain uses TRBV5-1 and TRBJ2-1; 8 nucleotides align to TRBD2. The length of the CDR3 is 16 residues. V lost 4 bases and J lost 6; bases outside the gene matches: 12. Germline values: CDR1 SGHRS, CDR2 YFSETQ. CDR3 DNA: TGCGCCAGCAGCCCCGAGCCGAGCGGGGGAATCAATGAGCAGTTCTTC. This codes for CASSPEPSGGINEQFF.

The chain couples TRBV7-9 to TRBJ2-4, with D maybe TRBD2 (5 bases). Germline CDR1 SEHNR, CDR2 FQNEAQ (reference sequence). The CDR3 consists of 14 residues. V lost 6 bases and J 8 bases, leaving 17 bases between the germline ends. CDR3 sequence: CASRWLAISDIQYF. CDR3 nucleotides: TGTGCCAGCAGATGGCTAGCTATAAGTGACATTCAGTACTTC.

This chain uses TRBV3-1 (or the pseudogene TRBV3-2) with TRBJ2-4; D unclear. The CDR3 length is 19 residues. Deletions cut 0 bases from V and 0 bases from J, with 18 bases between. Germline CDR1 and CDR2: LGHDT and YNNKEL (reference sequence). The CDR3 bases are TGTGCCAGCAGCCAAGATTTCTATCTTGGAGCCCGAGCCAAAAACATTCAGTACTTC. It translates to CASSQDFYLGARAKNIQYF.

This clone has just one count. This rearrangement joins TRBV10-3 to TRBJ2-3; 8 nucleotides agree with TRBD2. The CDR3 runs to 14 residues. J was trimmed by 5 bases and V by 4 bases; bases with no gene match: 5. The germline gives CDR1 ENHRY, CDR2 SYGVKD. The CDR3 here is CAISGRGAEDTQYF. In DNA, the CDR3 is TGTGCCATCAGTGGGCGGGGGGCCGAAGATACGCAGTATTTT.